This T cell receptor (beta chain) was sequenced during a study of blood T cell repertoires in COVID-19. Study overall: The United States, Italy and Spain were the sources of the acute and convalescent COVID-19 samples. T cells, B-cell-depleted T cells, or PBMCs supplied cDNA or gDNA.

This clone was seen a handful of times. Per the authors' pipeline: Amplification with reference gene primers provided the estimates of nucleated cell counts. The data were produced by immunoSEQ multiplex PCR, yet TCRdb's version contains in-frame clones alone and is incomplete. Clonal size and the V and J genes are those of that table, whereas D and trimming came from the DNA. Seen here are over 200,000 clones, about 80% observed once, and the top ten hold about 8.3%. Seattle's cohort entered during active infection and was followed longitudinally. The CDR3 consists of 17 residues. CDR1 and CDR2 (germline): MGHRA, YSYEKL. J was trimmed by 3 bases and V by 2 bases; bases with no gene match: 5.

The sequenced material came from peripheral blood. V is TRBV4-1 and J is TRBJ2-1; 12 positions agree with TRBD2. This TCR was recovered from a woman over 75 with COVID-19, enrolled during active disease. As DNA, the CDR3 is TGCGCCAGCAGCCAAAGGTCTAGCGGGAGGGTCTACAATGAGCAGTTCTTC. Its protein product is CASSQRSSGRVYNEQFF.